These T cell receptor beta chains were read from a single sample in a study of vaccination effects on CD4 cells after COVID-19. The antigens for these receptors are not known. Method: immunoSEQ multiplex PCR; TCRdb's copy keeps in-frame clones and lacks some. The repertoire consists of some 30,000 clones, with around 67% occurring once and the leading ten covering more than 12%. The sample here was CD4+ T cells from PBMCs cultured with HCoV-229E spike peptides, taken after COVID-19 vaccination. The receptors were gathered from a human donor who received a COVID-19 vaccine. The CDR3 runs from the conserved cysteine through the conserved F or W. The order of the fields is CDR3 protein, CDR3 DNA, V gene, J gene, clone size, D gene. D genes are given only for firm matches. The listing skips clone size in some rows; elsewhere it reads once, few, many or a size class.

cdr3_aa: CASSFAGVGNQPQHF
cdr3_nt: TGTGCCAGCAGCTTCGCGGGGGTCGGCAATCAGCCCCAGCATTTT
v_call: TRBV5-5
j_call: TRBJ1-5
clone_size: .
d_call: .

cdr3_aa: CASSPSGFASYEQYF
cdr3_nt: TGTGCCAGCAGCCCAAGTGGGTTTGCATCATACGAGCAGTACTTC
v_call: TRBV27
j_call: TRBJ2-7
clone_size: .
d_call: .

cdr3_aa: CATSREAESSYNEQFF
cdr3_nt: TGTGCCACCAGCCGGGAAGCGGAAAGCTCCTACAATGAGCAGTTCTTC
v_call: TRBV15
j_call: TRBJ2-1
clone_size: .
d_call: .

cdr3_aa: CSASNAGQGADTQYF
cdr3_nt: TGCAGTGCTAGTAACGCGGGACAGGGAGCAGATACGCAGTATTTT
v_call: TRBV20-1
j_call: TRBJ2-3
clone_size: .
d_call: TRBD1

cdr3_aa: CASSESTAGVGKNIQYF
cdr3_nt: TGTGCCAGCAGTGAAAGTACTGCAGGGGTCGGGAAAAACATTCAGTACTTC
v_call: TRBV6-1
j_call: TRBJ2-4
clone_size: .
d_call: .

cdr3_aa: CASSLGEKHYEQYF
cdr3_nt: TGTGCCAGCAGCTTAGGGGAGAAACACTACGAGCAGTACTTC
v_call: TRBV7-7
j_call: TRBJ2-7
clone_size: .
d_call: .

cdr3_aa: CASRGALDRGYNEQFF
cdr3_nt: TGTGCCAGCAGGGGCGCGTTGGACAGGGGATACAATGAGCAGTTCTTC
v_call: TRBV5-4
j_call: TRBJ2-1
clone_size: .
d_call: TRBD1

cdr3_aa: CASSDRGLANEKLFF
cdr3_nt: TGCGCCAGCTCGGACAGGGGGCTGGCTAATGAAAAACTGTTTTTT
v_call: TRBV5-1
j_call: TRBJ1-4
clone_size: .
d_call: TRBD1

cdr3_aa: CAWSVQRGGQFF
cdr3_nt: TGTGCCTGGAGTGTACAACGCGGGGGGCAGTTCTTC
v_call: TRBV30
j_call: TRBJ2-1
clone_size: .
d_call: TRBD2

cdr3_aa: CASSLIPGRSTDTQYF
cdr3_nt: TGTGCCAGCAGCTTAATTCCAGGGCGTAGCACAGATACGCAGTATTTT
v_call: TRBV11-2
j_call: TRBJ2-3
clone_size: .
d_call: .

cdr3_aa: CASSDLREGEAFF
cdr3_nt: TGTGCCAGCAGTGATTTAAGGGAGGGTGAAGCTTTCTTT
v_call: TRBV6-1
j_call: TRBJ1-1
clone_size: .
d_call: .

cdr3_aa: CAWNIRGITGGTNVLTF
cdr3_nt: TGTGCCTGGAACATACGAGGGATCACAGGGGGCACCAACGTCCTGACTTTC
v_call: TRBV30
j_call: TRBJ2-6
clone_size: .
d_call: TRBD1

cdr3_aa: CASSFGGTYEQYF
cdr3_nt: TGTGCCAGCAGCTTTGGGGGGACCTACGAGCAGTACTTC
v_call: TRBV7-2
j_call: TRBJ2-7
clone_size: .
d_call: .

cdr3_aa: CASSEGGGADTQYF
cdr3_nt: TGTGCCAGCAGTGAAGGCGGGGGGGCAGATACGCAGTATTTT
v_call: TRBV6-1
j_call: TRBJ2-3
clone_size: .
d_call: TRBD2

cdr3_aa: CASSLRGMGLNYEQYF
cdr3_nt: TGTGCCAGCAGCTTAAGGGGCATGGGGCTCAACTACGAGCAGTACTTC
v_call: TRBV7-2
j_call: TRBJ2-7
clone_size: .
d_call: .

cdr3_aa: CASSQRGAYNEQFF
cdr3_nt: TGTGCCAGCAGTCAGCGGGGGGCCTACAATGAGCAGTTCTTC
v_call: TRBV6-4
j_call: TRBJ2-1
clone_size: few
d_call: TRBD2

cdr3_aa: CASSFGETGPYEQYF
cdr3_nt: TGTGCCAGCAGCTTTGGGGAGACTGGGCCCTACGAGCAGTACTTC
v_call: TRBV11-3
j_call: TRBJ2-7
clone_size: .
d_call: .

cdr3_aa: CASSWAGLEKLFF
cdr3_nt: TGTGCCAGTAGTTGGGCAGGACTTGAAAAACTGTTTTTT
v_call: TRBV19
j_call: TRBJ1-4
clone_size: .
d_call: .